This T cell receptor beta chain was sequenced in a study of blood T cell repertoires in COVID-19. The CDR3 consists of 16 residues. The V gene's germline CDR1 is GTSNPN and CDR2 SVGIG (reference sequence). The V end lost 1 base, the J end lost 0 bases, and 10 bases lay between the germline ends. The data were produced by immunoSEQ multiplex PCR, yet TCRdb's version contains in-frame clones alone and is incomplete. Found here are 160,000 or so clones, roughly 80% of them singletons; the top ten hold approximately 3.6%. Clinical histories supplied by participants themselves formed the basis of cohort assignment.

The chain couples TRBV30 to TRBJ1-6; D remains unclear. The clonotype originates from an older woman who had recovered from COVID-19. What was sequenced was PBMCs or T cells enriched from blood (not recorded which). For the CDR3, the DNA is TGTGCCTGGAGTGGGTCACTGAGCTCCTATAATTCACCCCTCCACTTT. It encodes CAWSGSLSSYNSPLHF.